This T cell receptor beta chain was found in a study of technical replicates of blood from several donors. Trimming took off 0 bases at V and 0 bases at J, with 27 bases between the two ends. The CDR3 covers 22 residues. Germline V gene data show CDR1 as GTSNPN and CDR2 as SVGIG (reference sequence). TCRdb's copy holds only in-frame clones and misses some; the assay was immunoSEQ multiplex PCR. The sample includes some 96,000 clones, approximately 94% of them seen just once. This chain uses TRBV30 with TRBJ2-6, with a possible D match to TRBD1 (6 bases). This receptor was obtained from a human donor in good health. Sequenced material: T cells isolated from PBMCs. The CDR3 DNA is TGTGCCTGGAGTGTATTCCCAAGGACAGTCCCTCCCATGAGCTCTGGGGCCAACGTCCTGACTTTC. Translated, it gives CAWSVFPRTVPPMSSGANVLTF.